One and the same sample provided the 27 T cell receptor beta chains below, sequenced in a study of T cell responses to AZD1222 COVID-19 vaccine. Clones were read by immunoSEQ multiplex PCR, and TCRdb kept only the in-frame ones, dropping some. This table has 150,000 to 200,000 clones, 85% to 95% appearing once. The sample consisted of peripheral blood, taken 28 days after the second AZD1222 dose. These receptors originate from an adult who received the AZD1222 COVID-19 vaccine.

The chain recombines TRBV19 with TRBJ1-5; the match to TRBD1 covers 7 bases. The CDR3 has 17 amino acids. Germline V lookup: CDR1 LNHDA, CDR2 SQIVND (reference sequence). J lost 5 bases, V lost 3 bases, and 13 bases had no gene match. The CDR3 bases are TGTGCCAGTAGTATGATGGTTTCGACAGGGATGGATCAGCCCCAGCATTTT. Amino acids: CASSMMVSTGMDQPQHF.

The chain has TRBV11-2 and TRBJ1-3; possibly TRBD1 for D (5 bases). V lost 7 bases and J 4 bases, leaving 20 bases between the germline ends. Per the germline V gene, CDR1 is SGHAT and CDR2 is FQNNGV. This CDR3 spans 16 amino acids. CDR3 protein: CASNSRLRDGGNTIYF. DNA of the CDR3: TGTGCCAGCAACTCCCGCCTACGGGACGGAGGAAACACCATATATTTT.

The genes are TRBV5-1 and TRBJ1-5; D call uncertain. Germline CDR1 SGHRS, CDR2 YFSETQ. This CDR3 spans 14 amino acids. Trimming took 1 base from V and 2 from J, leaving 7 bases between them. The CDR3 DNA sequence: TGCGCCAGCAGCTTGATGAGCGGCAATCAGCCCCAGCATTTT. Translating gives CASSLMSGNQPQHF.

The gene calls are TRBV4-3 and TRBJ1-4, with D uncertain. CDR3 size: 21 residues. The ends were cut back, 7 bases at V and 0 bases at J, with 30 bases in the middle. Germline CDR1 LGHNA, CDR2 YSLEER. CDR3 nucleotide sequence: TGCGCCAGCAACCTAAGAAGACATGCGGCGAAAGGACTCTCAACTAATGAAAAACTGTTTTTT. Its protein is CASNLRRHAAKGLSTNEKLFF.

The chain is built from TRBV19 and TRBJ1-1; D gene unclear. Trimming stripped 4 bases from V and 1 base from J, with 7 bases between. Per germline, CDR1 LNHDA and CDR2 SQIVND (reference sequence). The CDR3 is 13 amino acids. The CDR3 loop reads CASSKEGNTEAFF. The CDR3 DNA sequence: TGTGCCAGTAGTAAGGAGGGGAACACTGAAGCTTTCTTT.

This chain connects TRBV19 to TRBJ1-2; TRBD1 matches at 9 bases. CDR3 length equals 16 residues. Germline V CDR1 and CDR2: LNHDA, SQIVND (reference sequence). Trimming at V came to 8 bases and at J to 3 bases, leaving 13 bases not matched to a gene. The DNA for the CDR3 is TGTGCCAGTCAGGGGACAGGGCGGTTCCAACACTATGGCTACACCTTC. Translation: CASQGTGRFQHYGYTF.

The rearrangement joins TRBV27 to TRBJ1-5, with D maybe TRBD1 (6 bases). Trimming took off 0 bases at V and 4 bases at J, with 16 bases between the two ends. The CDR3 has 17 residues. CDR1 is MNHEY, CDR2 SMNVEV, per germline (reference sequence). The CDR3 here is CASSLSGQGMENQPQHF. CDR3 coding DNA: TGTGCCAGCAGTTTATCGGGGCAGGGGATGGAAAATCAGCCCCAGCATTTT.

The chain couples TRBV7-2 to TRBJ1-5; no clear D. V was pared by 1 base and J by 0 bases, with 4 bases between. CDR3 length: 14 amino acids. Germline CDR1 SGHTA, CDR2 FQGNSA. CDR3 nucleotides: TGTGCCAGCAGCTTAGACGGTAGCAATCAGCCCCAGCATTTT. It codes for CASSLDGSNQPQHF.

On this clone: Other DNA sequences in this specimen translate into the identical CDR3. The V gene is TRBV15, the J gene TRBJ1-2; D not certain. CDR1 LNHNV and CDR2 YYDKDF come from the germline V gene (reference sequence). The V and J ends lost 0 bases and 5 bases respectively, with 4 bases between them. The CDR3 length is 12 residues. The CDR3 DNA is TGTGCCACCAGCAGAGACGGTTATGGCTACACCTTC. It yields the protein CATSRDGYGYTF.

The chain joins TRBV9 to TRBJ1-6; possibly TRBD1 for D (5 bases). This CDR3 is 14 amino acids long. Germline V CDR1 and CDR2: SGDLS, YYNGEE. Trimming stripped 4 bases from V and 6 bases from J, with 11 bases between. The CDR3 bases are TGTGCCAGCAGCCTGGGACCCGCTAATTCACCCCTCCACTTT. This sequence encodes CASSLGPANSPLHF.

The rearrangement uses TRBV7-6 and TRBJ1-5, with TRBD1 matching over 9 bases. The germline V gene has CDR1 SGHVS and CDR2 FNYEAQ. This CDR3 has 15 residues. V gave up 3 bases and J gave up 9 bases; unmatched junction bases: 9. CDR3 region: CASSFGQGPAGPQHF. The CDR3 region has the DNA TGTGCCAGCAGCTTCGGACAGGGGCCAGCGGGGCCCCAGCATTTT. Looking up the rest from reference TRBV7-6 and TRBJ1-5 gives the full variable domain: GAGVSQSPRYKVTKRGQDVALRCDPISGHVSLYWYRQALGQGPEFLTYFNYEAQQDKSGLPNDRFSAERPEGSISTLTIQRTEQRDSAMYRCASSFGQGPAGPQHFGDGTRLSIL.

The rearrangement uses TRBV5-4 and TRBJ1-6; no clear D gene. CDR1 and CDR2 from the germline V gene are SGHNT and YYREEE (reference sequence). V dropped 4 bases and J dropped 4 bases, with 9 bases sitting between them. The CDR3 extends over 14 amino acids. The CDR3 DNA reads TGTGCCAGCAGCCTAAGGGATTATAATTCACCCCTCCACTTT. Translation: CASSLRDYNSPLHF.

This clone was recorded only once. The genes are TRBV28 and TRBJ1-2; 7 bases fit TRBD1. The CDR3 runs 15 residues. The V gene end was trimmed by 6 bases and the J gene end by 6 bases; junction bases not matched to a gene: 13. Germline-derived CDR1 and CDR2 are MDHEN and SYDVKM. The CDR3 DNA reads TGTGCCAGCAGACAATACAGGGGACAGCCGGATGGCTACACCTTC. Translated: CASRQYRGQPDGYTF.

V and J are TRBV6-1 and TRBJ2-4, with TRBD2 matching over 8 bases. After removal of 3 bases from V and 9 bases from J, the junction contained 1 base not matched to a gene. There are 12 residues in the CDR3. CDR1 and CDR2 from the germline V gene are MNHNS and SASEGT. This CDR3 reads CASSEAGGIQYF. CDR3 coding DNA: TGTGCCAGCAGTGAGGCGGGGGGCATTCAGTACTTC.

The J gene is TRBJ2-7, the V gene TRBV6-2 or TRBV6-3; 7 nucleotides match TRBD1. With V trimmed by 5 bases and J by 1 base, 5 bases remained unmatched. The germline gives CDR1 MNHEY, CDR2 SVGEGT. This CDR3 spans 14 amino acids. The CDR3 protein is CASSKTGISYEQYF. CDR3 DNA sequence: TGTGCCAGCAGTAAGACAGGGATTTCCTACGAGCAGTACTTC.

The V call is TRBV12-3 or TRBV12-4, the J call TRBJ2-5; possible D gene TRBD2, 6 bases. The CDR3 is 12 residues long. The V end was cut by 7 bases, the J end by 5 bases, with 11 bases between. DNA for the CDR3: TGTGCCAGCAACGGGGAGGAGGAGACCCAGTACTTC. Amino acids: CASNGEEETQYF.

The J gene is TRBJ1-4, the V gene TRBV13; 7 bases are a match to TRBD1. The trim removed 5 bases at V and 0 bases at J, leaving 3 bases unmatched. This CDR3 comprises 15 residues. Germline CDR1 and CDR2: PRHDT and FYEKMQ (reference sequence). The CDR3 loop reads CASSPGQATNEKLFF. The CDR3 DNA sequence: TGTGCCAGCAGCCCCGGACAGGCAACTAATGAAAAACTGTTTTTT. Supplemented by reference TRBV13 and TRBJ1-4, the full variable domain reads AAGVIQSPRHLIKEKRETATLKCYPIPRHDTVYWYQQGPGQDPQFLISFYEKMQSDKGSIPDRFSAQQFSDYHSELNMSSLELGDSALYFCASSPGQATNEKLFFGSGTQLSVL.

The rearrangement uses TRBV24-1 and TRBJ2-7, with 9 bases that match TRBD1. The CDR3 contains 13 residues. V lost 9 bases, J lost 6 bases, and 8 bases stayed unmatched. Germline loops: CDR1 KGHDR, CDR2 SFDVKD. In DNA, the CDR3 is TGTGCCACCGCCGGGACAGGGCCCTCCGAGCAGTACTTC. Protein product: CATAGTGPSEQYF.

The V gene is TRBV5-1, the J gene TRBJ2-5, with TRBD2 identical over 8 bases. In germline, CDR1 is SGHRS, CDR2 YFSETQ. V lost 2 bases to trimming and J lost 5 bases; unmatched junction nucleotides: 8. This CDR3 region has 15 residues. The CDR3 loop is CASSFERGPRETQYF. CDR3 sequence (DNA): TGCGCCAGCAGCTTCGAGCGGGGGCCCCGGGAGACCCAGTACTTC. Variable domain in full (rest from reference TRBV5-1 and TRBJ2-5): KAGVTQTPRYLIKTRGQQVTLSCSPISGHRSVSWYQQTPGQGLQFLFEYFSETQRNKGNFPGRFSGRQFSNSRSEMNVSTLELGDSALYLCASSFERGPRETQYFGPGTRLLVL.

V and J are TRBV11-3 and TRBJ2-2; D might be TRBD2 (7 bases). Trimming left V 5 bases short and J 4 bases short, with 14 bases between. The CDR3 runs to 15 residues. From germline, CDR1 is SGHNT and CDR2 YENEEA. The CDR3 spells CASSLGGGPTGELFF. The CDR3 region has the DNA TGTGCCAGCAGCCTGGGGGGGGGCCCCACCGGGGAGCTGTTTTTT.

The rearrangement uses TRBV9 and TRBJ2-7; D is unclear. The V and J ends lost 4 bases and 3 bases respectively, with 5 bases between them. The germline V gene has CDR1 SGDLS and CDR2 YYNGEE. This CDR3 is 11 amino acids long. The CDR3 loop is CASSRLYEQYF. The DNA for the CDR3 is TGTGCCAGCAGCCGCCTCTACGAGCAGTACTTC.

This rearrangement joins TRBV5-4 to TRBJ1-2; possibly TRBD1 for D (5 bases). CDR3 size: 15 residues. Germline V CDR1 and CDR2: SGHNT, YYREEE (reference sequence). V shed 2 bases and J shed 3 bases, with 14 bases lying between them. The CDR3 DNA sequence: TGTGCCAGCAGCTTAGATTTTCGGGGCGACTATGGCTACACCTTC. This codes for CASSLDFRGDYGYTF.

V gene TRBV19 combines with J gene TRBJ1-1; 9 bases map to TRBD1. CDR3 size: 15 residues. The ends lost 4 bases at V and 3 bases at J; junction bases unmatched: 6. From germline, CDR1 is LNHDA and CDR2 SQIVND (reference sequence). This CDR3 reads CASSRAGQGDTEAFF. CDR3 nucleotide sequence: TGTGCCAGTAGTAGAGCGGGACAGGGAGACACTGAAGCTTTCTTT.

The V and J genes are TRBV28 and TRBJ1-3; D is undetermined. The CDR3 runs to 15 residues. With 4 bases removed from V and 0 bases from J, the gap between germline ends came to 10 bases. Per the germline V gene, CDR1 is MDHEN and CDR2 is SYDVKM. DNA of the CDR3: TGTGCCAGCAGTTGGGGAGGGAGCTCTGGAAACACCATATATTTT. As protein: CASSWGGSSGNTIYF.

V and J are TRBV6-4 and TRBJ1-2; D possibly corresponds to TRBD1 (6 bases). The CDR3 contains 14 residues. The germline V gene has CDR1 MRHNA and CDR2 SNTAGT. V was pared by 6 bases and J by 1 base, with 12 bases between. The CDR3 loop reads CASSPTGDNYGYTF. The CDR3 DNA sequence: TGTGCCAGCAGCCCGACAGGCGATAACTATGGCTACACCTTC.

The chain employs TRBV19 and TRBJ1-6; 9 nucleotides match TRBD1. The CDR3 totals 14 residues. With V trimmed by 3 bases and J by 9 bases, 3 bases remained unmatched. Germline CDR1 and CDR2: LNHDA and SQIVND (reference sequence). The CDR3 DNA reads as TGTGCCAGTAGTATTGCACAGGGGGCTTCACCCCTCCACTTT. It encodes CASSIAQGASPLHF.

The chain couples TRBV6-1 to TRBJ1-1, with D possibly being TRBD1 (5 bases). This CDR3 contains 16 residues. Germline CDR1 is MNHNS and CDR2 is SASEGT. V lost 2 bases to trimming and J lost 3 bases, with 16 bases between them. The CDR3 bases are TGTGCCAGCAGTGAATTCAATCAGGGAAGAGACACTGAAGCTTTCTTT. Translation gives CASSEFNQGRDTEAFF.